Shown below are 30 T cell receptor beta chains from a single sample sequenced in a study of T cell clones after liver transplantation. The repertoire was sequenced with immunoSEQ multiplex PCR; TCRdb's copy has only in-frame clones and lacks some. The sample records some 60,000 clones, approximately 70% being singletons. Sequencing used CD4+ T cells from blood, obtained at the approximately 16-month timepoint. These receptors were obtained from a human patient who received a liver transplant. Some T cells may be the graft donor's.

This clone was observed a handful of times. V is TRBV2 and J is TRBJ2-1; 8 positions agree with TRBD1. There are 14 residues in the CDR3. The germline V gene encodes CDR1 SNHLY and CDR2 FYNNEI. The J segment lost 3 bases and the V segment lost 8 bases, leaving 6 bases of the junction unmatched. The CDR3: CASRRDRIYNEQFF. In nucleotides, the CDR3 is TGTGCCAGCCGTCGGGACAGGATCTACAATGAGCAGTTCTTC.

The chain carries TRBV19 and TRBJ2-1, with 7 bases that match TRBD1. CDR3 length: 13 residues. Germline V gene sequence: CDR1 LNHDA, CDR2 SQIVND (reference sequence). The V segment lost 4 bases and the J segment 9 bases; nucleotides outside the gene matches: 6. Here the CDR3 DNA reads TGTGCCAGTAGTAGTCAAACAGGGGTTGAGCAGTTCTTC. This sequence encodes CASSSQTGVEQFF.

The chain uses TRBV7-9 and TRBJ2-3, with 10 bases aligning to TRBD2. The ends lost 5 bases at V and 4 bases at J; junction bases unmatched: 6. This CDR3 spans 15 amino acids. CDR1 SEHNR and CDR2 FQNEAQ come from the germline V gene (reference sequence). DNA of the CDR3: TGTGCCAGCAGCCCTGGGACTAGCGCCTCAGATACGCAGTATTTT. This gives the protein CASSPGTSASDTQYF. Looking up the rest from reference TRBV7-9 and TRBJ2-3 gives the full variable domain: DTGVSQNPRHKITKRGQNVTFRCDPISEHNRLYWYRQTLGQGPEFLTYFQNEAQLEKSRLLSDRFSAERPKGSFSTLEIQRTEQGDSAMYLCASSPGTSASDTQYFGPGTRLTVL.

This clone was picked up a small number of times. The V and J genes are TRBV2 and TRBJ1-1; unclear D gene. Trimming removed 5 bases at V and 1 base at J, with 8 bases between. The CDR3 contains 13 residues. Germline V gene data show CDR1 as SNHLY and CDR2 as FYNNEI. As DNA, the CDR3 is TGTGCCAGCAGTCATGGGCGGAACACTGAAGCTTTCTTT. Translation: CASSHGRNTEAFF.

The CDR3 nucleotides are TGTGCCAGCAGTTTATCACAGAACTATGGCTACACCTTC. This gives the protein CASSLSQNYGYTF. The chain recombines TRBV27 with TRBJ1-2; D gene ambiguous. This CDR3 has 13 amino acids. Germline-derived CDR1 and CDR2 are MNHEY and SMNVEV (reference sequence). V lost 0 bases to trimming and J lost 2 bases, with 4 bases between them.

Turning to this clone: The sample has other DNA sequences that encode this CDR3 too. V usage is TRBV2 and J usage is TRBJ2-1; no clear D gene. The V end lost 3 bases, the J end lost 0 bases, and 9 bases lay between the germline ends. Germline V gives CDR1 SNHLY, CDR2 FYNNEI. The CDR3 has 15 residues. The CDR3 here is CASSEDRSSYNEQFF. CDR3 coding DNA: TGTGCCAGCAGTGAGGATAGAAGCTCCTACAATGAGCAGTTCTTC.

The chain is built from TRBV6-5 and TRBJ2-7; 7 bases are a match to TRBD1. With 8 bases clipped from V and 1 base from J, the junction kept 8 bases outside the gene matches. Germline V gives CDR1 MNHEY, CDR2 SVGAGI. The CDR3 spans 14 residues. The CDR3 bases are TGTGCCAGCGCATCCGGGGACAGTTCCTACGAGCAGTACTTC. Amino acid sequence: CASASGDSSYEQYF.

This sequence joins TRBV7-9 and TRBJ2-1, with D possibly TRBD1 on 6 matching bases. The CDR3 has 17 residues. Germline-derived CDR1 and CDR2 are SEHNR and FQNEAQ (reference sequence). Trimming pared 0 bases from V and 0 bases from J, leaving 12 bases between. The DNA of the CDR3 is TGTGCCAGCAGCTTAGCGCTACAGGGATACTCCTACAATGAGCAGTTCTTC. Translating it yields CASSLALQGYSYNEQFF.

The J gene is TRBJ1-4, the V gene TRBV7-9, with D hard to call. Germline assignment: CDR1 SEHNR and CDR2 FQNEAQ (reference sequence). The CDR3 runs to 13 residues. V lost 3 bases and J lost 7, with 9 bases in between. CDR3 coding DNA: TGTGCCAGCAGCTTGATGGCCGGTGAAAAACTGTTTTTT. It encodes CASSLMAGEKLFF.

This clone was recorded a few times. V is TRBV18 and J is TRBJ2-7; no firm D call. V lost 6 bases to trimming and J lost 4 bases, with 10 bases between them. The CDR3 is 12 residues long. Germline assignment: CDR1 KGHSH and CDR2 LQKENI. CDR3 DNA sequence: TGTGCCAGCTCCCCAATTGGGTACGAGCAGTACTTC. Protein sequence: CASSPIGYEQYF. The entire variable domain, with the rest obtained from reference TRBV18 and TRBJ2-7, is as follows: NAGVMQNPRHLVRRRGQEARLRCSPMKGHSHVYWYRQLPEEGLKFMVYLQKENIIDESGMPKERFSAEFPKEGPSILRIQQVVRGDSAAYFCASSPIGYEQYFGPGTRLTVT.

V usage is TRBV6-5 and J usage is TRBJ2-7; 9 bases line up with TRBD1. CDR3 length: 15 residues. In germline, CDR1 is MNHEY, CDR2 SVGAGI. The V gene end was trimmed by 6 bases and the J gene end by 0 bases; junction bases not matched to a gene: 6. This chain's CDR3 is CASRGTGSSSYEQYF. The CDR3 DNA is TGTGCCAGCAGGGGGACAGGGAGTAGCTCCTACGAGCAGTACTTC.

The genes are TRBV27 and TRBJ1-2; perhaps TRBD1 as D (6 bases). CDR1 MNHEY and CDR2 SMNVEV come from the germline V gene (reference sequence). The CDR3 runs 15 residues. Between the trimmed V and J ends, which lost 3 bases and 0 bases, there was a span of 11 bases. In nucleotides, the CDR3 is TGTGCCAGCAGTTTCCGGACAGAAGCTAACTATGGCTACACCTTC. Its translation: CASSFRTEANYGYTF.

This rearrangement joins TRBV15 to TRBJ2-2, with TRBD1 as a possible D gene (6 bases). Trimming shortened V by 1 base and J by 1 base, and 19 bases separated the two germline ends. Germline V gene sequence: CDR1 LNHNV, CDR2 YYDKDF (reference sequence). This CDR3 is built from 19 residues. The CDR3 spells CATSRVSGAPKLNTGELFF. CDR3 DNA sequence: TGTGCCACCAGCAGAGTGTCAGGGGCCCCGAAATTGAACACCGGGGAGCTGTTTTTT.

The CDR3 region is CASSFDTDTQYF. CDR3 nucleotides: TGCGCCAGCAGTTTCGACACAGATACGCAGTATTTT. The chain joins TRBV5-1 to TRBJ2-3; D unresolved. V was clipped by 5 bases and J by 2 bases, with 6 bases between them. The CDR3 spans 12 residues. Looked up from germline, CDR1 is SGHRS and CDR2 is YFSETQ.

The gene calls are TRBV28 and TRBJ1-2; unclear D gene. Germline V CDR1 and CDR2: MDHEN, SYDVKM. The CDR3 sequence is 11 residues long. Trimming took 4 bases from V and 4 from J, leaving 4 bases between them. The CDR3 sequence: CASSYPYGYTF. Written as DNA, the CDR3 is TGTGCCAGCAGTTACCCCTATGGCTACACCTTC.

The V call is TRBV4-2, the J call TRBJ2-7, with D perhaps TRBD2 (6 bases). The CDR3 length is 15 residues. Germline V CDR1 and CDR2: LGHNA, YNFKEQ. V was cut by 1 base and J by 0 bases, with 10 bases left in between. DNA for the CDR3: TGTGCCAGCAGCCAAGGGGGGACTGACTCCTACGAGCAGTACTTC. This codes for CASSQGGTDSYEQYF.

V is TRBV6-5 and J is TRBJ2-7, with D unclear. This CDR3 is built from 14 residues. Germline V gene data show CDR1 as MNHEY and CDR2 as SVGAGI. Trimming pared 7 bases from V and 1 base from J, leaving 14 bases between. CDR3 residues: CASNADQNSYEQYF. The CDR3 bases are TGTGCCAGCAATGCAGACCAGAATTCCTACGAGCAGTACTTC.

V usage is TRBV2 and J usage is TRBJ1-4; 7 positions match TRBD1. The CDR3 has 15 amino acids. Per germline, CDR1 SNHLY and CDR2 FYNNEI. J lost 4 bases, V lost 1 base, and 3 bases had no gene match. Here the CDR3 reads CASSEGGQFNEKLFF. Written as DNA, the CDR3 is TGTGCCAGCAGTGAAGGGGGACAGTTTAATGAAAAACTGTTTTTT.

This clone was found a few times. This chain links TRBV27 with TRBJ1-5; D possibly corresponds to TRBD1 (5 bases). CDR1 is MNHEY, CDR2 SMNVEV, per germline (reference sequence). Trimming removed 2 bases at V and 5 bases at J, with 10 bases between. The CDR3 runs to 14 residues. CDR3 amino acids: CASSLGGGDQPQHF. The CDR3 DNA sequence: TGTGCCAGCAGTTTAGGGGGAGGGGATCAGCCCCAGCATTTT.

The chain combines TRBV6-4 with TRBJ2-6; no clear D gene. Trimming left V 5 bases short and J 0 bases short, with 5 bases between. The length of the CDR3 is 14 residues. Germline V gene data show CDR1 as MRHNA and CDR2 as SNTAGT. The CDR3 protein is CASSQVSGANVLTF. CDR3 in DNA: TGTGCCAGCAGTCAGGTCTCTGGGGCCAACGTCCTGACTTTC.

This clone was seen a handful of times. This rearrangement joins TRBV6-1 to TRBJ1-3; D not resolved. The CDR3 length is 13 residues. Per the germline V gene, CDR1 is MNHNS and CDR2 is SASEGT. V was trimmed by 2 bases and J by 4 bases, leaving 6 bases between them. The CDR3 nucleotides read TGTGCCAGCAGTGAAAGCCTCGGAAACACCATATATTTT. Protein: CASSESLGNTIYF.

The chain recombines TRBV7-9 with TRBJ2-1; D not certain. The CDR3 length is 13 residues. The V gene lost 1 base and the J gene lost 5 bases, with 6 bases spanning the gap. Germline loops: CDR1 SEHNR, CDR2 FQNEAQ (reference sequence). The CDR3: CASSLDRDNEQFF. CDR3 nucleotides: TGTGCCAGCAGCTTAGATAGGGACAATGAGCAGTTCTTC.

This chain links TRBV11-3 with TRBJ2-5; 8 nucleotides line up with TRBD2. The J segment lost 7 bases and the V segment lost 3 bases, leaving 10 bases of the junction unmatched. Germline CDR1 reads SGHNT; CDR2 reads YENEEA. The CDR3 has 15 residues. The CDR3 bases are TGTGCCAGCAGCTTCGGGGGGGACGGAGGCGGGACCCAGTACTTC. Translation gives CASSFGGDGGGTQYF.

This clone was picked up a small number of times. V and J are TRBV6-5 and TRBJ1-2; a weak D match, TRBD1 (6 bases). V lost 7 bases and J 3 bases, leaving 15 bases between the germline ends. The CDR3 has 14 residues. Germline V gene lookup returns CDR1 MNHEY and CDR2 SVGAGI. In DNA form, the CDR3 reads TGTGCCAGCACCCTAAGGGCAGGGGACTATGGCTACACCTTC. Its protein product is CASTLRAGDYGYTF.

The rearrangement links TRBV9 to TRBJ2-1, with D perhaps matching TRBD1 (5 bases). The CDR3 length is 14 residues. Trimming stripped 1 base from V and 10 bases from J, with 15 bases between. CDR1 and CDR2 (germline): SGDLS, YYNGEE. In nucleotides, the CDR3 is TGTGCCAGCAGCGTAACTGCGGACACCCGAGAGCAGTTCTTC. Translating it yields CASSVTADTREQFF.

V is TRBV5-6 and J is TRBJ2-5; the D gene could be TRBD1 or TRBD2 (6 bases each). This CDR3 is built from 15 residues. Germline V lookup: CDR1 SGHDT, CDR2 YYEEEE. The V and J ends lost 2 bases and 2 bases respectively, with 13 bases between them. CDR3 region: CASSFGGGRQETQYF. The DNA for the CDR3 is TGTGCCAGCAGCTTCGGAGGGGGGCGGCAAGAGACCCAGTACTTC.

The chain links TRBV7-2 to TRBJ2-3; TRBD2 matches at 13 bases. The germline V gene encodes CDR1 SGHTA and CDR2 FQGNSA. There are 17 residues in the CDR3. The V gene end was trimmed by 4 bases and the J gene end by 2 bases; junction bases not matched to a gene: 6. This chain's CDR3 is CASSYSLAGGLTDTQYF. The DNA of the CDR3 is TGTGCCAGCAGCTACTCACTAGCGGGGGGGCTCACAGATACGCAGTATTTT. Full variable domain (missing parts from reference TRBV7-2 and TRBJ2-3): GAGVSQSPSNKVTEKGKDVELRCDPISGHTALYWYRQSLGQGLEFLIYFQGNSAPDKSGLPSDRFSAERTGGSVSTLTIQRTQQEDSAVYLCASSYSLAGGLTDTQYFGPGTRLTVL.

This chain connects TRBV7-2 to TRBJ2-3; unclear D gene. Germline V gene data show CDR1 as SGHTA and CDR2 as FQGNSA. V was pared by 5 bases and J by 1 base, with 10 bases between. This CDR3 is 14 amino acids long. The CDR3 DNA follows: TGTGCCAGCAGCGTTGACTGGGGCACAGATACGCAGTATTTT. This encodes CASSVDWGTDTQYF.

This chain links TRBV29-1 with TRBJ2-2, with D hard to call. V lost 0 bases, J lost 0 bases, and 11 bases lay in between. CDR1 is SQVTM, CDR2 ANQGSEA, per germline. This CDR3 comprises 16 residues. The CDR3 region is CSVEEVGRANTGELFF. DNA of the CDR3: TGCAGCGTTGAAGAGGTGGGAAGGGCGAACACCGGGGAGCTGTTTTTT.

As to this clone: Distinct nucleotide sequences in the sample also encode this CDR3. CDR3 DNA: TGTGCCAGCAGCTTCAGCACAGATACGCAGTATTTT. Translation gives CASSFSTDTQYF. The rearrangement uses TRBV7-9 and TRBJ2-3; D is unresolved. V was trimmed by 3 bases and J by 0 bases, leaving 1 base between them. This CDR3 has 12 amino acids. Germline CDR1 is SEHNR and CDR2 is FQNEAQ (reference sequence).